The 9 T cell receptor beta chains presented below share a single source sample, sequenced in a study of T cell repertoires in cytomegalovirus infection. MiXCR, applied by TCRdb to the reads, yields one record per CDR3 protein. The repertoire has about 250,000 distinct CDR3 sequences, 6.5% of them found once; the top ten carry more than 5.5%. The specimen was PBMCs. The receptors come from a human donor in good health (CMV status not recorded). Some clones in this sample may be carry-over from other donors' samples.

This clonotype was seen repeatedly, ten times or more. This chain joins TRBV7-2 and TRBJ1-1; D is uncertain. Trimming pared 0 bases from V and 0 bases from J, leaving 8 bases between. CDR1 SGHTA and CDR2 FQGNSA come from the germline V gene. The CDR3 has 15 amino acids. The CDR3: CASSLAGSLNTEAFF. The DNA for the CDR3 is TGTGCCAGCAGCTTAGCTGGGTCACTGAACACTGAAGCTTTCTTT. Drawing the rest from reference TRBV7-2 and TRBJ1-1, the complete variable domain is GAGVSQSPSNKVTEKGKDVELRCDPISGHTALYWYRQSLGQGLEFLIYFQGNSAPDKSGLPSDRFSAERTGGSVSTLTIQRTQQEDSAVYLCASSLAGSLNTEAFFGQGTRLTVV.

This clonotype was found many times. This rearrangement joins TRBV28 to TRBJ1-3; weak D call: TRBD1 (6 bases). This CDR3 is built from 15 residues. Deletions cut 5 bases from V and 0 bases from J, with 11 bases between. The V gene's germline CDR1 is MDHEN and CDR2 SYDVKM. The DNA of the CDR3 is TGTGCCAGCAGTCCCCGGACAGTCTCTGGAAACACCATATATTTT. As protein: CASSPRTVSGNTIYF.

This clonotype was recorded at least ten times. The genes are TRBV6-2 or TRBV6-3 and TRBJ2-2, with D unresolved. CDR1 MNHEY and CDR2 SVGEGT come from the germline V gene. Trimming pared 5 bases from V and 4 bases from J, leaving 11 bases between. The CDR3 length is 14 residues. CDR3 loop: CASSAKILTGELFF. The CDR3 nucleotides are TGTGCCAGCAGTGCGAAGATCCTCACCGGGGAGCTGTTTTTT.

This clonotype was observed at least ten times. The V and J genes are TRBV18 and TRBJ1-5; D unresolved. Deletions cut 6 bases from V and 5 bases from J, with 17 bases between. CDR1 and CDR2 from the germline V gene are KGHSH and LQKENI. The length of the CDR3 is 15 residues. The CDR3 loop reads CASSLPGGMDQPQHF. The CDR3 DNA sequence: TGTGCCAGCTCTCTTCCGGGAGGGATGGATCAGCCCCAGCATTTT.

This clonotype was observed a few times. This chain uses TRBV4-3 with TRBJ2-3; 8 positions agree with TRBD2. This CDR3 has 18 residues. The germline V gene has CDR1 LGHNA and CDR2 YSLEER. V shed 0 bases, J shed 2 bases, and the junction held 10 bases outside the gene matches. In DNA form, the CDR3 reads TGCGCCAGCAGCCAAGAAGGAGTTACTAGCGGATCCACAGATACGCAGTATTTT. Protein product: CASSQEGVTSGSTDTQYF.

This clonotype was counted at least ten times. V gene TRBV12-3 or TRBV12-4 combines with J gene TRBJ2-7; TRBD2 matches at 8 bases. Unmatched junction bases numbered 19, after V lost 11 bases and J lost 10 bases. This CDR3 region has 14 residues. DNA for the CDR3: TGTGCCTCATCCCCGAGCGGGGGTTACCTTACTCAGTACTTC. Translating gives CASSPSGGYLTQYF.

This clonotype was counted at least ten times. The chain combines TRBV6-2 or TRBV6-3 with TRBJ1-5; 7 bases are shared with TRBD1. V trimming: 5 bases; J trimming: 5 bases; junction bases outside the gene matches: 9. Germline lookup yields CDR1 MNHEY and CDR2 SVGEGT. The CDR3 is 15 residues long. CDR3 amino acids: CASSTPTGDDQPQHF. The CDR3 DNA reads as TGTGCCAGCAGTACCCCCACAGGGGATGATCAGCCCCAGCATTTT.

This clonotype was counted at least ten times. The V call is TRBV28, the J call TRBJ2-1; D ambiguous. Germline V lookup: CDR1 MDHEN, CDR2 SYDVKM. V was clipped by 4 bases and J by 9 bases, with 13 bases between them. The length of the CDR3 is 13 residues. The CDR3 loop reads CASSWTPAAEQFF. The DNA of the CDR3 is TGTGCCAGCAGTTGGACCCCTGCTGCTGAGCAGTTCTTC.

This clonotype occurred many times. J is TRBJ2-6 and V is TRBV5-1, with TRBD1 as a possible D gene (5 bases). Germline-derived CDR1 and CDR2 are SGHRS and YFSETQ. The CDR3 extends over 16 amino acids. V gave up 3 bases and J gave up 3 bases, with 13 bases separating them. DNA for the CDR3: TGCGCCAGCAGCTCGCTCCAGGGTATTGGGGCCAACGTCCTGACTTTC. Protein sequence: CASSSLQGIGANVLTF.